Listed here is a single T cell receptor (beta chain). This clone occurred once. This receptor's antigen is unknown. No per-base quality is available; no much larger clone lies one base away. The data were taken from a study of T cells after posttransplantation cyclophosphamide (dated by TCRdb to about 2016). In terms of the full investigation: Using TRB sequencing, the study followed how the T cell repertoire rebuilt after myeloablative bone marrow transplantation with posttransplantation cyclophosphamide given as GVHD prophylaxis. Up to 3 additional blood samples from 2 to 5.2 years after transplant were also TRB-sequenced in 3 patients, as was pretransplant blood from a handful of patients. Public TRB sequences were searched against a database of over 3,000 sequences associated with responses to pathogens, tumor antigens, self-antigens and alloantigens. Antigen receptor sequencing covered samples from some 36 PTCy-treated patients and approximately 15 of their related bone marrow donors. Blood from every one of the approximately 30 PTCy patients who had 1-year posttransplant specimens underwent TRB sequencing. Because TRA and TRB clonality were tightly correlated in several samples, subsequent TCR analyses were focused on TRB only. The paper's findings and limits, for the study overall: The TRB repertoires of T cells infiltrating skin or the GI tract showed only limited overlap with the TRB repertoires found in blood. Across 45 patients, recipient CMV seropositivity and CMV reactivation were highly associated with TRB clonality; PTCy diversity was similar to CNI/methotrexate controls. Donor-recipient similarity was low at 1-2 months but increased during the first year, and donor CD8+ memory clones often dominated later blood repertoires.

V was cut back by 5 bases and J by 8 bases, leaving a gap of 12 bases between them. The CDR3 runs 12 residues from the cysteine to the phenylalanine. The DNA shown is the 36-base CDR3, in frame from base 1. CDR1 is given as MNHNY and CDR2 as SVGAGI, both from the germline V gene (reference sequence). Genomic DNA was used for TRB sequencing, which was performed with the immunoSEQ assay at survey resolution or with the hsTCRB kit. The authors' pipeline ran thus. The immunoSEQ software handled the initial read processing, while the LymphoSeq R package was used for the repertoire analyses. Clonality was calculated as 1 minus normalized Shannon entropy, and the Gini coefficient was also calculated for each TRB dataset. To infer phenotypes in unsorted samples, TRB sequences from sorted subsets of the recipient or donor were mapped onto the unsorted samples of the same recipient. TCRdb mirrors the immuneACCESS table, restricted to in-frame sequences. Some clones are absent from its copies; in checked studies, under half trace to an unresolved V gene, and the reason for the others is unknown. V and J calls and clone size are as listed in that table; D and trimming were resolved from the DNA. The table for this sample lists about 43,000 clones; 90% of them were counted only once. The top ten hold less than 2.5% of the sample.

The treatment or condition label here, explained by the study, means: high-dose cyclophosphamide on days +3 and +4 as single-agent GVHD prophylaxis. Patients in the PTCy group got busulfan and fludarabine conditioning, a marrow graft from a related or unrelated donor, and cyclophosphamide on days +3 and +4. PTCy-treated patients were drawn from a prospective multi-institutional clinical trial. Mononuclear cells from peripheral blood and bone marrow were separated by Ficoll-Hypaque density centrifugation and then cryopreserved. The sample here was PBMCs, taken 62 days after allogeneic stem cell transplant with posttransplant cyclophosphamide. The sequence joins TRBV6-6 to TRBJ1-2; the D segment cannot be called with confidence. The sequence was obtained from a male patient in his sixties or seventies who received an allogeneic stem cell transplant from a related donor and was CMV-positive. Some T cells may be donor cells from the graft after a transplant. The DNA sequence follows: TGTGCCAGCAGTCAGGAGGCAGGCGGCTACACCTTC. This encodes CASSQEAGGYTF.